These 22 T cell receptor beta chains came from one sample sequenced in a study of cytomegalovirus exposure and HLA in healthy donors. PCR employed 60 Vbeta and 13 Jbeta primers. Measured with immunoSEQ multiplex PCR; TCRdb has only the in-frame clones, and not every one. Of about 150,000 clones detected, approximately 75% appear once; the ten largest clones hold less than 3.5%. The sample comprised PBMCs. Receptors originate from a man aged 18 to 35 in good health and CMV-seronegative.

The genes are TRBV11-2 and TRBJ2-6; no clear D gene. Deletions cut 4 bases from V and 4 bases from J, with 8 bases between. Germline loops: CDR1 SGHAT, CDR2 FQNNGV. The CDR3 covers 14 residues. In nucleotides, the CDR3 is TGTGCCAGCAGCTCGCCTCGGGGGGCCAACGTCCTGACTTTC. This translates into CASSSPRGANVLTF.

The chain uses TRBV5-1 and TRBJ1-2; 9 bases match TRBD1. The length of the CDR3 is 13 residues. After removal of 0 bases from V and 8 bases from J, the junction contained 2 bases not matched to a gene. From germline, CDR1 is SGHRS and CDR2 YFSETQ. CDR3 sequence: CASSLDGQGGYTF. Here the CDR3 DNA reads TGCGCCAGCAGCTTGGACGGACAGGGGGGCTACACCTTC.

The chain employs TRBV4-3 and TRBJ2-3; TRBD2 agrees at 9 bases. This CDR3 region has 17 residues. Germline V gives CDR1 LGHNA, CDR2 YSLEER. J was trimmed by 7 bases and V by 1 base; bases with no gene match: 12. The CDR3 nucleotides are TGCGCCAGCAGCCAAGTTCGCGGGGGGGCCGCTGTGAATACGCAGTATTTT. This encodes CASSQVRGGAAVNTQYF.

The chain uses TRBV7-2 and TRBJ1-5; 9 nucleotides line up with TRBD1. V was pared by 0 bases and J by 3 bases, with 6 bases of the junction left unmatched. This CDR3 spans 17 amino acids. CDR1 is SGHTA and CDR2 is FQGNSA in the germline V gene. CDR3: CASSLAGGTGTNQPQHF. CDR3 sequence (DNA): TGTGCCAGCAGCTTAGCGGGAGGGACAGGGACCAATCAGCCCCAGCATTTT.

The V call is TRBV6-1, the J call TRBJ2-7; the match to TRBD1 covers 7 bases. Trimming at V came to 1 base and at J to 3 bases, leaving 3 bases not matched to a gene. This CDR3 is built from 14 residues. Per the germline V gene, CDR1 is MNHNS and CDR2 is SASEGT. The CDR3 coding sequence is TGTGCCAGCAGTGAAGGACAGGGCCTCTACGAGCAGTACGTC. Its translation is CASSEGQGLYEQYV.

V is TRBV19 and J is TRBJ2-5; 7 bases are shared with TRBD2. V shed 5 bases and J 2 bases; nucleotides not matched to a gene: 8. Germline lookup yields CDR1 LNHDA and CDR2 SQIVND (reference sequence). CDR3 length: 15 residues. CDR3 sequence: CASSSQRGSQETQYF. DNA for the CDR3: TGTGCCAGTAGTTCTCAGCGGGGATCTCAAGAGACCCAGTACTTC.

As DNA, the CDR3 is TGTGCCAGCAGTGGACTGAACACCGGGGAGCTGTTTTTT. Translating gives CASSGLNTGELFF. The chain links TRBV7-9 to TRBJ2-2; a weak D match, TRBD2 (5 bases). Germline values: CDR1 SEHNR, CDR2 FQNEAQ (reference sequence). CDR3 length equals 13 residues. V was clipped by 6 bases and J by 1 base, with 6 bases between them.

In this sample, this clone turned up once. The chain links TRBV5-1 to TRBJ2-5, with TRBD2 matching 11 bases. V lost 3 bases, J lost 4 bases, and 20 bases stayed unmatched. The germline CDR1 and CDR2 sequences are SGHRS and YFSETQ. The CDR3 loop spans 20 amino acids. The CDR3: CASSSATGTSGPKVLETQYF. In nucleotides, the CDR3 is TGCGCCAGCAGCTCCGCAACCGGGACTAGCGGCCCCAAGGTATTAGAGACCCAGTACTTC.

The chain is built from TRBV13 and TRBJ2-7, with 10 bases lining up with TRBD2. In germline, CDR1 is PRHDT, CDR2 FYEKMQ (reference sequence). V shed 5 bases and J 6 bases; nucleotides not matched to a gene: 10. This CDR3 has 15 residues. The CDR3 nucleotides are TGTGCCAGCAGCGATGAGCGGGGGGGGTACCTCGAGCAGTACTTC. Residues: CASSDERGGYLEQYF. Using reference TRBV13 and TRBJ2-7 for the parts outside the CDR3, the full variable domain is AAGVIQSPRHLIKEKRETATLKCYPIPRHDTVYWYQQGPGQDPQFLISFYEKMQSDKGSIPDRFSAQQFSDYHSELNMSSLELGDSALYFCASSDERGGYLEQYFGPGTRLTVT.

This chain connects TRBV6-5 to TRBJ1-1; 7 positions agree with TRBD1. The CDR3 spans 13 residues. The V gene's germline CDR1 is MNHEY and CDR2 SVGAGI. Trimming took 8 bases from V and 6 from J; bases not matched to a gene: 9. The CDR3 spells CASGTGVGPEAFF. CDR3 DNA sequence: TGTGCCAGCGGTACAGGGGTTGGACCTGAAGCTTTCTTT.

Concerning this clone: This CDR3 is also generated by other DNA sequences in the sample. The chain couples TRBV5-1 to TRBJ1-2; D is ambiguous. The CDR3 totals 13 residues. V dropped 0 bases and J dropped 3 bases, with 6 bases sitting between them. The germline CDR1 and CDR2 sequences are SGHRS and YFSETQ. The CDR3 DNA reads TGCGCCAGCAGCTTGGGAGGTGACTATGGCTACACCTTC. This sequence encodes CASSLGGDYGYTF.

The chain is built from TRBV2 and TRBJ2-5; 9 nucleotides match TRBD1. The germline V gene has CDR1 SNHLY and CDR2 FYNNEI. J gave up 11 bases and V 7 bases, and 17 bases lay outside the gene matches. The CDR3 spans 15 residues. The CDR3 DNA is TGTGCCAGCAAAAACCAGGGGTGGGACAGGGAAGAGCAGTACTTC. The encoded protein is CASKNQGWDREEQYF. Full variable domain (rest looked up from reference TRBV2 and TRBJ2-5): EPEVTQTPSHQVTQMGQEVILRCVPISNHLYFYWYRQILGQKVEFLVSFYNNEISEKSEIFDDQFSVERPDGSNFTLKIRSTKLEDSAMYFCASKNQGWDREEQYFGPGTRLLVL.

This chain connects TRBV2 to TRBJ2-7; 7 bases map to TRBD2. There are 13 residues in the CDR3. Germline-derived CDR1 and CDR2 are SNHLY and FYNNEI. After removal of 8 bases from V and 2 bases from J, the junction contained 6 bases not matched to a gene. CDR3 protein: CASAGGFAYEQYF. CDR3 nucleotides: TGTGCCAGCGCCGGGGGGTTCGCCTACGAGCAGTACTTC.

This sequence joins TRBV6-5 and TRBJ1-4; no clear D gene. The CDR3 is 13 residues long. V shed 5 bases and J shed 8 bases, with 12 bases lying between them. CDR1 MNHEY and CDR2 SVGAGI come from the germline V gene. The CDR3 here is CASSLAKGEKLFF. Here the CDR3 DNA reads TGTGCCAGCAGTCTAGCCAAGGGAGAAAAACTGTTTTTT.

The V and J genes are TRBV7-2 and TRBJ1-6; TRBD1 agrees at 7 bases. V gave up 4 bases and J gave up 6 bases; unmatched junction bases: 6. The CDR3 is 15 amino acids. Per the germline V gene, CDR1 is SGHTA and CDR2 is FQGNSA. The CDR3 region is CASSYWDSLNSPLHF. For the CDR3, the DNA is TGTGCCAGCAGCTATTGGGACAGTCTTAATTCACCCCTCCACTTT.

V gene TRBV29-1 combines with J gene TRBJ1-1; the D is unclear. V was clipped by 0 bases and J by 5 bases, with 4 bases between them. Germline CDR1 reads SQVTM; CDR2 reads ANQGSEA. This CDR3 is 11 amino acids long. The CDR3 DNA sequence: TGCAGCGTTGAAGATCGGACTGAAGCTTTCTTT. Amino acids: CSVEDRTEAFF.

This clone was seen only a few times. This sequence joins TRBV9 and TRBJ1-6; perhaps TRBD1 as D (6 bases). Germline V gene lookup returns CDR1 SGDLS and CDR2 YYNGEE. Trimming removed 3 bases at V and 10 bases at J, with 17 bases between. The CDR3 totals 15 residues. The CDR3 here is CASSALGTLGSPLHF. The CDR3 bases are TGTGCCAGCAGCGCGCTGGGGACATTGGGATCACCCCTCCACTTT.

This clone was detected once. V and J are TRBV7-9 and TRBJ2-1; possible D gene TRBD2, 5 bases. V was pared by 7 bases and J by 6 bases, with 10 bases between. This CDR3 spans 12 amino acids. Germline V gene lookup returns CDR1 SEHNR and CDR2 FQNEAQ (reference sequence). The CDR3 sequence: CASTPGINEQFF. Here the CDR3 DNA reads TGTGCCAGCACGCCGGGGATCAATGAGCAGTTCTTC. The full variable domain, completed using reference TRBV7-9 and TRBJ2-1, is DTGVSQNPRHKITKRGQNVTFRCDPISEHNRLYWYRQTLGQGPEFLTYFQNEAQLEKSRLLSDRFSAERPKGSFSTLEIQRTEQGDSAMYLCASTPGINEQFFGPGTRLTVL.

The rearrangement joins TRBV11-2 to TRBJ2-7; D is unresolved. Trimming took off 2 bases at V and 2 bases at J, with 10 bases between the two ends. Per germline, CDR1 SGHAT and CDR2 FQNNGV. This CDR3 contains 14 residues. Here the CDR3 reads CASSLPLFPYEQYF. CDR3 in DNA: TGTGCCAGCAGCTTACCACTTTTCCCCTACGAGCAGTACTTC.

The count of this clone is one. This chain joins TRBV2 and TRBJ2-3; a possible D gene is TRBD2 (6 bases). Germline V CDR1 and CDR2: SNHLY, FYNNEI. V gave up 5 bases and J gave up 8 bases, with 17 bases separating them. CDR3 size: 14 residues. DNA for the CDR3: TGTGCCAGCAGTTACCGCGGGGTTGATGGTACGCAGTATTTT. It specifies CASSYRGVDGTQYF.

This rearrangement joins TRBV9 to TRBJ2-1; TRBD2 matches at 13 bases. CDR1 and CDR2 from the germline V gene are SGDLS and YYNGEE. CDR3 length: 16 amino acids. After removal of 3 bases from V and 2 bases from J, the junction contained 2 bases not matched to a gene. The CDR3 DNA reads TGTGCCAGCAGCGCAGGACTAGCGGGGGCCTACAATGAGCAGTTCTTC. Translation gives CASSAGLAGAYNEQFF.

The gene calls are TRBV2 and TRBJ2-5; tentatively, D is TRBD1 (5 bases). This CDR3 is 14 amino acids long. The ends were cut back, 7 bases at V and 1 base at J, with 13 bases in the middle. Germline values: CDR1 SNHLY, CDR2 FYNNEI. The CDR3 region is CASKGRVAQETQYF. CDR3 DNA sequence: TGTGCCAGCAAGGGCAGGGTAGCCCAAGAGACCCAGTACTTC.